Detailed here is one T cell receptor (beta chain). V shed 1 base and J shed 0 bases, with 10 bases lying between them. CDR3 length: 16 amino acids. CDR1 MGHRA and CDR2 YSYEKL come from the germline V gene. The data derive from a study of blood T cell repertoires in COVID-19. The data were produced by immunoSEQ multiplex PCR, yet TCRdb's version contains in-frame clones alone and is incomplete. Of 200,000 to 300,000 clones in the sample, about 80% were seen once. This receptor was taken from a man younger than 40 who had recovered from COVID-19. Sequencing was carried out using peripheral blood. The gene calls are TRBV4-1 and TRBJ2-1; D gene ambiguous. The CDR3 here is CASSQVLLSSYNEQFF. The CDR3 DNA reads as TGCGCCAGCAGCCAAGTTCTCCTGAGCTCCTACAATGAGCAGTTCTTC.